This T cell receptor beta chain appears in the sequencing data of a study of T-cell reconstitution after alpha-beta-depleted transplantation in children. Study-wide results and limits: At the one-year point after transplant, T-cell counts and TCRbeta diversity were found to come mostly from T cells that had been newly produced. Where some patients showed high TCRbeta diversity at day 60, it came from recipient T cells and thymic progenitors that had survived. Reported findings indicate that, about two months after transplant, alpha-beta T cells came from several hundred expanded clones, which were derived from non-depleted graft cells.

The sample holds a few counts of this clonotype. The antigen is unknown. Unique molecular identifiers were used to barcode this TCRbeta library. TCRdb re-called the PCR reads with MiXCR, one entry per CDR3 protein. This table has 610,000 or so distinct CDR3 sequences, 25% to 30% appearing once. The sample was PBMCs, taken before TCRalphabeta/CD19-depleted stem cell transplant. This receptor was obtained from a boy in the first two years of life with Wiskott-Aldrich syndrome, due to receive a stem cell transplant.

The CDR3 nucleotides read TGCGCCAGCAGCTTGTCCGGACTAGCGGGAGGGACCCAAGAGACCCAGTACTTC. It codes for CASSLSGLAGGTQETQYF. The V and J genes are TRBV5-1 and TRBJ2-5, with 15 bases that match TRBD2. Germline V gives CDR1 SGHRS, CDR2 YFSETQ. CDR3 length equals 18 residues. V dropped 1 base and J dropped 1; count of bases not matched to a gene: 5. The full variable domain, with the rest looked up from reference TRBV5-1 and TRBJ2-5, is KAGVTQTPRYLIKTRGQQVTLSCSPISGHRSVSWYQQTPGQGLQFLFEYFSETQRNKGNFPGRFSGRQFSNSRSEMNVSTLELGDSALYLCASSLSGLAGGTQETQYFGPGTRLLVL.